This T cell receptor (beta chain) appears in the sequencing data of a study of T cell repertoires in cytomegalovirus infection. Study at large: Matching HLA type and CMV infection were both indicated by public TCR beta signatures.

This clonotype was observed at least ten times. The antigen is undetermined. TCRdb independently ran MiXCR on the reads; one entry per CDR3 protein. The data hold 750,000 to 900,000 distinct CDR3 sequences, with just under 30% observed a single time. This specimen consisted of cultured CD8+ T cells from PBMCs, obtained from culture after CMV antigen stimulation. The clonotype was recovered from a human donor in good health (CMV status not recorded). Some clones in this sample may be carry-over from other donors' samples.

This CDR3 reads CASSLSWGRKTDTQYF. CDR3 nucleotides: TGTGCCAGCAGCTTGAGTTGGGGAAGGAAAACAGATACGCAGTATTTT. The chain has TRBV5-4 and TRBJ2-3; no clear D. CDR1 SGHNT and CDR2 YYREEE come from the germline V gene (reference sequence). Trimming removed 1 base at V and 3 bases at J, with 15 bases between. CDR3 length: 16 amino acids.